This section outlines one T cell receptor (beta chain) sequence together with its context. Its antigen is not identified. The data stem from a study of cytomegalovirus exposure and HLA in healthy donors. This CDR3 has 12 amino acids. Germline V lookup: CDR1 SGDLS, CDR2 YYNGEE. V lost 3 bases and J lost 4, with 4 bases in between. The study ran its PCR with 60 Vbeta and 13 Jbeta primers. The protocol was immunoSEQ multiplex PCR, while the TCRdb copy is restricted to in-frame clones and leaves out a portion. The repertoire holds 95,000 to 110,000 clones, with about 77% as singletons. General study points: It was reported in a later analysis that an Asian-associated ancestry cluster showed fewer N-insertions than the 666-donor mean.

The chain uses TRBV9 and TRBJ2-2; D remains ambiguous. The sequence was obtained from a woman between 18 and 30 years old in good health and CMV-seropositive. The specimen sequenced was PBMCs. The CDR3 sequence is CASSDFTGELFF. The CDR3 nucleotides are TGTGCCAGCAGCGACTTCACCGGGGAGCTGTTTTTT. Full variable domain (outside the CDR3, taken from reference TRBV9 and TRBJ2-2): DSGVTQTPKHLITATGQRVTLRCSPRSGDLSVYWYQQSLDQGLQFLIQYYNGEERAKGNILERFSAQQFPDLHSELNLSSLELGDSALYFCASSDFTGELFFGEGSRLTVL.